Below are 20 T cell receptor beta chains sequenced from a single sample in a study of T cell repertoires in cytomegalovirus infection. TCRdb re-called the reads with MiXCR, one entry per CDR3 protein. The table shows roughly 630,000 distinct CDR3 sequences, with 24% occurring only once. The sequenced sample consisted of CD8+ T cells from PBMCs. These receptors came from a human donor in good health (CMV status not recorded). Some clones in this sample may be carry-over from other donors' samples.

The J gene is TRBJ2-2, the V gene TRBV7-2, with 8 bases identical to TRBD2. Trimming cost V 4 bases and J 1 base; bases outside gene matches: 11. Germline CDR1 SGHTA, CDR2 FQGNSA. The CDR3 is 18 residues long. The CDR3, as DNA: TGTGCCAGCAGCTACCCTCAGAGCGGGGGCGTGAACACCGGGGAGCTGTTTTTT. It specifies CASSYPQSGGVNTGELFF.

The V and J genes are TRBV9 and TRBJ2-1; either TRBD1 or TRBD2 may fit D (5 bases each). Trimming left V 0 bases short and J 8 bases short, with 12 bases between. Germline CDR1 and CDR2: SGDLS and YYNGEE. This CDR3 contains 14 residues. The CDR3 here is CASSVGQRGDEQFF. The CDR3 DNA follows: TGTGCCAGCAGCGTAGGACAAAGAGGGGATGAGCAGTTCTTC.

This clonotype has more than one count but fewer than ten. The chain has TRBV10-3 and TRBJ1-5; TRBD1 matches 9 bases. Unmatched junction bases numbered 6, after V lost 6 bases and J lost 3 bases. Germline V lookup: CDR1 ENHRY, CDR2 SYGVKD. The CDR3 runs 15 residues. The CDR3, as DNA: TGTGCCATCAGGCAGACAGGGGGGGACAATCAGCCCCAGCATTTT. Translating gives CAIRQTGGDNQPQHF.

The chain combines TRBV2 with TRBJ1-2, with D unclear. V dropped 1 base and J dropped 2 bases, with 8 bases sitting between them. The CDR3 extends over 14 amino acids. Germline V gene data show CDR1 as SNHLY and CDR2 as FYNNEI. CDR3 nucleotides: TGTGCCAGCAGTGAAGGTGGCGTCAACTATGGCTACACCTTC. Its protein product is CASSEGGVNYGYTF. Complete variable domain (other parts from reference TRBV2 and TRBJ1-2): EPEVTQTPSHQVTQMGQEVILRCVPISNHLYFYWYRQILGQKVEFLVSFYNNEISEKSEIFDDQFSVERPDGSNFTLKIRSTKLEDSAMYFCASSEGGVNYGYTFGSGTRLTVV.

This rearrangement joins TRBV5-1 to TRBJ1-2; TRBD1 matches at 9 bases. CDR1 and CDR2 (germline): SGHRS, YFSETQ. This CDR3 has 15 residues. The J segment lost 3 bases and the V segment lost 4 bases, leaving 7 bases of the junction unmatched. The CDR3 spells CASSGSDRGDYGYTF. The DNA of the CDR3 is TGCGCCAGCAGCGGATCGGACAGGGGAGACTATGGCTACACCTTC.

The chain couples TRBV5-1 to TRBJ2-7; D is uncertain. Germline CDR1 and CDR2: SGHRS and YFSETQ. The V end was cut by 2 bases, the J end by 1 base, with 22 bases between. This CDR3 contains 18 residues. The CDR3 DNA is TGCGCCAGCAGCTTTTCGGCGACGTGGGCTGGACCTTCCTACGAGCAGTACTTC. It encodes CASSFSATWAGPSYEQYF.

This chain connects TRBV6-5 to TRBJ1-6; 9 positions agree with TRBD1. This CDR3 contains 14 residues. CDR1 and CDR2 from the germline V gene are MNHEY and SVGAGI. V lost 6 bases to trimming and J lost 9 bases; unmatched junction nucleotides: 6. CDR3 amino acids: CASRPGTGPSPLHF. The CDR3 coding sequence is TGTGCCAGCAGGCCGGGGACAGGGCCTTCACCCCTCCACTTT.

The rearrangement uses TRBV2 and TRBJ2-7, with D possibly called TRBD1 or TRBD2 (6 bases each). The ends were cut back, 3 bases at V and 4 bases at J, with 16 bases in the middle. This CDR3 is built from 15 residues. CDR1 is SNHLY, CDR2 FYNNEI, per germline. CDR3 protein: CASSEAWGAAYEQYV. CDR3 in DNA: TGTGCCAGCAGTGAGGCGTGGGGGGCTGCTTACGAGCAGTACGTC.

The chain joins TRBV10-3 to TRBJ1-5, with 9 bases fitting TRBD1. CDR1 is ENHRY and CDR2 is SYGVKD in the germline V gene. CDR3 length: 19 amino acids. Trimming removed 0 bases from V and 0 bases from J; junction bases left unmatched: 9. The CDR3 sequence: CAISESSTGGKDSNQPQHF. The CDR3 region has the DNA TGTGCCATCAGTGAGTCTTCGACAGGGGGAAAGGATAGCAATCAGCCCCAGCATTTT.

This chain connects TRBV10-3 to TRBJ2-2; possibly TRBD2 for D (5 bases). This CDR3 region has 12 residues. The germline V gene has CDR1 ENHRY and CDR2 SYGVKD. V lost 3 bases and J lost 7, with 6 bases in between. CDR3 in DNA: TGTGCCATCAGTGACAGCGGCGGGGAGCTGTTTTTT. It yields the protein CAISDSGGELFF.

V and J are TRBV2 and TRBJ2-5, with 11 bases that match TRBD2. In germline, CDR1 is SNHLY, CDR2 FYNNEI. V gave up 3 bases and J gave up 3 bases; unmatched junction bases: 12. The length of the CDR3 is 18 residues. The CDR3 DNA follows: TGTGCCAGCAGTGACATCCTAGCGGGGGGCGATATAGAAGAGACCCAGTACTTC. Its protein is CASSDILAGGDIEETQYF.

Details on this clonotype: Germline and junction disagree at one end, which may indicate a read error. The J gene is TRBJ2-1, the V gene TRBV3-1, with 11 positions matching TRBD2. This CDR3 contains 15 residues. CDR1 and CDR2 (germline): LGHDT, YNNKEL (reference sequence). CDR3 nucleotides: TGTACCAGCAGCCCCGCTAGCGGGGGGTCCAATGAGCAGTTCTTC. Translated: CTSSPASGGSNEQFF.

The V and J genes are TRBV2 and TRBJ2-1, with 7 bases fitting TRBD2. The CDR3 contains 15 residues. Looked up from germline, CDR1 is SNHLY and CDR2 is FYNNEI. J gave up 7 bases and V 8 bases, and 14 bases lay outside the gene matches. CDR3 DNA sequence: TGTGCCAGCTGGGGGACTACCCCGAGGGAGAATGAGCAGTTCTTC. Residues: CASWGTTPRENEQFF.

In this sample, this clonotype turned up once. The CDR3 bases are TGTGCCAGCAGTTTGAGGACAGGCCCCACCGGGGAGCTGTTTTTT. It encodes CASSLRTGPTGELFF. The chain combines TRBV27 with TRBJ2-2; 7 nucleotides align to TRBD1. Germline CDR1 MNHEY, CDR2 SMNVEV (reference sequence). The trim removed 3 bases at V and 4 bases at J, leaving 5 bases unmatched. The CDR3 spans 15 residues.

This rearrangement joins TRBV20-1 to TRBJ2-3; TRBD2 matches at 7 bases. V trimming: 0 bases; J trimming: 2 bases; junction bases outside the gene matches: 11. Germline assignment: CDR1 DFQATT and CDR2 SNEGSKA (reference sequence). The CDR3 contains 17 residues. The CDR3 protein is CSARDLLAGEITDTQYF. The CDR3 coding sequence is TGCAGTGCTAGAGACCTGCTGGCGGGGGAGATCACAGATACGCAGTATTTT.

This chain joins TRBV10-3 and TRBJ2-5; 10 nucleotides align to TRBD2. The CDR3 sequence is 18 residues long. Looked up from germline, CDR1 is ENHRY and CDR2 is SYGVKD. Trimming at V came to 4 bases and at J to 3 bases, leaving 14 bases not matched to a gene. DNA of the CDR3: TGTGCCATCAGTGGGTCACGGTCTAGCGGGGGATGGGAAGAGACCCAGTACTTC. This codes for CAISGSRSSGGWEETQYF.

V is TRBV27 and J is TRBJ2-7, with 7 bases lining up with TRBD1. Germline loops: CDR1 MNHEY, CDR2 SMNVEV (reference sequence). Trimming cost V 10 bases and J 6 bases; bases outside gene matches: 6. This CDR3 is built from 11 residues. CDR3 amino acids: CATKTGFEQYF. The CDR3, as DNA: TGTGCCACCAAGACAGGGTTCGAGCAGTACTTC.

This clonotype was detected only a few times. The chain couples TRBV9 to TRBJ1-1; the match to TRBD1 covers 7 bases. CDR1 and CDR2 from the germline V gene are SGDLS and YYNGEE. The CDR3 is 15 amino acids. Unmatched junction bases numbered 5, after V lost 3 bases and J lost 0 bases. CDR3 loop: CASSERGQMNTEAFF. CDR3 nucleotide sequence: TGTGCCAGCAGCGAACGGGGACAGATGAACACTGAAGCTTTCTTT.

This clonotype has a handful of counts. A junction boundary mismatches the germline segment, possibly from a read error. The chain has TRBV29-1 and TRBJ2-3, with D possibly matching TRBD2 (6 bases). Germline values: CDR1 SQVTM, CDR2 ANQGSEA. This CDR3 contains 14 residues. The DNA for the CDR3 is TGCAGCGTCGAAGGCGGGGTAACCACAGATACGCAGTATTTT. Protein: CSVEGGVTTDTQYF.

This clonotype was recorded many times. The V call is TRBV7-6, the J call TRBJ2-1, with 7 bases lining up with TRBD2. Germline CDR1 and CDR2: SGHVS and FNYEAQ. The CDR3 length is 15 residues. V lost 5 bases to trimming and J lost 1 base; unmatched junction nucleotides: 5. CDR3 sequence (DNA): TGTGCCAGCAGCCTTCGGGGGGTTTCCTACAATGAGCAGTTCTTC. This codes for CASSLRGVSYNEQFF.